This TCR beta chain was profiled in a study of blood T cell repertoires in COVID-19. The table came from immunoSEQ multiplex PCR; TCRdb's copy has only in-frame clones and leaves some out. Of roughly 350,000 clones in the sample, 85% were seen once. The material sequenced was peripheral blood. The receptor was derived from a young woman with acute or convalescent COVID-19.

The CDR3 DNA sequence: TGTGCCAGCAGCTTCGGTGAGATCGGTGAAAAACTGTTTTTT. Translating it yields CASSFGEIGEKLFF. The chain uses TRBV13 and TRBJ1-4; D is uncertain. Trimming left V 3 bases short and J 7 bases short, with 12 bases between. The CDR3 is 14 amino acids. Per germline, CDR1 PRHDT and CDR2 FYEKMQ (reference sequence).